Following are 32 T cell receptor beta chains from one sample sequenced in a study of CD8+ T cells in alopecia areata. Extraction and reverse transcription of RNA yielded cDNA as the sequencing template. Profiling relied on immunoSEQ multiplex PCR, and the TCRdb table lists in-frame clones only, not all of them. The table includes 140,000 or so clones, around two thirds detected once. Sequencing was done on a sample of CD8+ T cells sorted from blood. These receptors originate from a human donor in good health.

The chain has TRBV29-1 and TRBJ2-1, with a possible D match to TRBD1 (6 bases). CDR1 is SQVTM, CDR2 ANQGSEA, per germline. V lost 1 base, J lost 4 bases, and 8 bases lay in between. The CDR3 is made up of 13 amino acids. CDR3 sequence (DNA): TGCAGCGTTGAAGGGGACAAATACAATGAGCAGTTCTTC. Its protein product is CSVEGDKYNEQFF.

Only a few counts were recorded for this clone. Other DNA sequences in the sample encode the same CDR3. The J gene is TRBJ2-1, the V gene TRBV27, with 7 bases that match TRBD2. V gave up 8 bases and J gave up 6 bases; unmatched junction bases: 7. Germline lookup yields CDR1 MNHEY and CDR2 SMNVEV (reference sequence). CDR3 length: 13 amino acids. The CDR3 bases are TGTGCCAGCTCCCTCTGGGGGGGCAATGAGCAGTTCTTC. It codes for CASSLWGGNEQFF.

This clone was picked up a small number of times. This rearrangement joins TRBV29-1 to TRBJ2-1, with 11 bases fitting TRBD2. Looked up from germline, CDR1 is SQVTM and CDR2 is ANQGSEA. V shed 3 bases, J shed 4 bases, and the junction held 8 bases outside the gene matches. This CDR3 comprises 16 residues. CDR3 amino acids: CSVEPGTSGLYNEQFF. The CDR3 region has the DNA TGCAGCGTTGAGCCAGGGACTAGCGGCCTATACAATGAGCAGTTCTTC.

About this clone itself: The same CDR3 also results from other DNA sequences found in this sample. The chain carries TRBV29-1 and TRBJ2-7; 9 nucleotides match TRBD1. Germline values: CDR1 SQVTM, CDR2 ANQGSEA. The V and J ends lost 4 bases and 3 bases, in that order; junction bases with no gene match: 4. This CDR3 has 13 residues. CDR3 coding DNA: TGCAGCGTTGGGACAGGGGAAAGCTACGAGCAGTACTTC. This codes for CSVGTGESYEQYF.

This clone was seen only a few times. The V gene is TRBV2, the J gene TRBJ1-1; 7 nucleotides match TRBD1. CDR3 size: 14 residues. Germline CDR1 is SNHLY and CDR2 is FYNNEI. V was clipped by 7 bases and J by 10 bases; unmatched bases: 15. The CDR3 protein is CASISTGAILGAFF. The CDR3 coding sequence is TGTGCCAGCATTAGTACAGGGGCCATACTTGGAGCTTTCTTT.

The rearrangement uses TRBV29-1 and TRBJ2-5; either TRBD1 or TRBD2 may fit D (5 bases each). Germline V gene lookup returns CDR1 SQVTM and CDR2 ANQGSEA. V gave up 4 bases and J gave up 6 bases, with 15 bases separating them. The CDR3 runs to 13 residues. This chain's CDR3 is CSVGGVGYKTQYF. The CDR3 nucleotides are TGCAGCGTTGGAGGGGTAGGGTATAAGACCCAGTACTTC.

This clone was picked up a small number of times. This chain joins TRBV7-9 and TRBJ2-4; D gene unclear. Germline V gene data show CDR1 as SEHNR and CDR2 as FQNEAQ (reference sequence). V was pared by 2 bases and J by 9 bases, with 5 bases between. CDR3 size: 11 residues. CDR3 DNA: TGTGCCAGCAGCTTAAACGGCATTCAGTACTTC. Its protein product is CASSLNGIQYF.

The chain's CDR3 is CASSESGHLYGYTF. The CDR3, as DNA: TGTGCCAGCAGCGAGTCGGGACACCTCTATGGCTACACCTTC. The chain has TRBV9 and TRBJ1-2; D is perhaps TRBD1 (6 bases). This CDR3 comprises 14 residues. Trimming took off 3 bases at V and 4 bases at J, with 13 bases between the two ends. Per the germline V gene, CDR1 is SGDLS and CDR2 is YYNGEE.

V and J are TRBV9 and TRBJ2-1; D ambiguous. CDR1 SGDLS and CDR2 YYNGEE come from the germline V gene. Between the trimmed V and J ends, which lost 0 bases and 9 bases, there was a span of 19 bases. The CDR3 has 16 residues. The CDR3 DNA follows: TGTGCCAGCAGCGTAGATGTACAGCCCTTTATGAGTGAGCAGTTCTTC. Its protein product is CASSVDVQPFMSEQFF.

V and J are TRBV2 and TRBJ2-1, with 9 bases identical to TRBD2. The CDR3 extends over 14 amino acids. The germline V gene encodes CDR1 SNHLY and CDR2 FYNNEI. Trimming removed 7 bases from V and 8 bases from J; junction bases left unmatched: 9. This chain's CDR3 is CASIHSGSRDEQFF. Here the CDR3 DNA reads TGTGCCAGCATTCATAGCGGGAGCCGCGATGAGCAGTTCTTC.

The chain employs TRBV30 and TRBJ1-1; 9 bases align to TRBD1. The CDR3 spans 17 residues. Looked up from germline, CDR1 is GTSNPN and CDR2 is SVGIG (reference sequence). V dropped 2 bases and J dropped 6; count of bases not matched to a gene: 16. DNA of the CDR3: TGTGCCTGGAGTCCCCCCGGGACAGGGATGGGAGGGGCTGAAGCTTTCTTT. This translates into CAWSPPGTGMGGAEAFF.

This clone was observed a handful of times. The chain joins TRBV6-1 to TRBJ2-3, with D perhaps TRBD2 (5 bases). V was trimmed by 3 bases and J by 0 bases, leaving 13 bases between them. This CDR3 region has 16 residues. Germline CDR1 and CDR2: MNHNS and SASEGT. For the CDR3, the DNA is TGTGCCAGCAGTGATTCAAGCGGTACTAGCACAGATACGCAGTATTTT. It is translated as CASSDSSGTSTDTQYF.

The chain combines TRBV27 with TRBJ2-3; 7 bases align to TRBD2. There are 15 residues in the CDR3. V trimming: 6 bases; J trimming: 6 bases; junction bases outside the gene matches: 12. Germline V gives CDR1 MNHEY, CDR2 SMNVEV (reference sequence). CDR3 nucleotide sequence: TGTGCCAGCAGACCACCTCGGGACTACGTCGATACGCAGTATTTT. This codes for CASRPPRDYVDTQYF.

The V and J genes are TRBV7-9 and TRBJ2-7; 14 bases line up with TRBD2. V dropped 5 bases and J dropped 4; count of bases not matched to a gene: 7. Germline V gene sequence: CDR1 SEHNR, CDR2 FQNEAQ (reference sequence). CDR3 length: 16 amino acids. CDR3 in DNA: TGTGCCAGCAGCCCCTGGACTAGCGGGAGGCCGTACGAGCAGTACTTC. Translating it yields CASSPWTSGRPYEQYF.

V gene TRBV30 combines with J gene TRBJ2-3; D unclear. Germline CDR1 and CDR2: GTSNPN and SVGIG (reference sequence). Trimming cost V 0 bases and J 3 bases, with 7 bases left between them. The CDR3 has 13 residues. CDR3 nucleotide sequence: TGTGCCTGGAGTGTATCGACGACAGATACGCAGTATTTT. This encodes CAWSVSTTDTQYF.

The V call is TRBV9, the J call TRBJ2-2, with 12 bases lining up with TRBD2. This CDR3 has 18 residues. Germline loops: CDR1 SGDLS, CDR2 YYNGEE. Trimming removed 0 bases from V and 7 bases from J; junction bases left unmatched: 10. The CDR3 protein is CASSVGLAGDFSVGELFF. Here the CDR3 DNA reads TGTGCCAGCAGCGTAGGACTAGCGGGAGATTTTTCCGTCGGGGAGCTGTTTTTT.

The V call is TRBV9, the J call TRBJ1-1; no firm D call. This CDR3 contains 13 residues. The germline gives CDR1 SGDLS, CDR2 YYNGEE. V lost 0 bases and J 2 bases, leaving 5 bases between the germline ends. CDR3 sequence reads: CASSVGENTEAFF. In DNA, the CDR3 is TGTGCCAGCAGCGTAGGGGAAAACACTGAAGCTTTCTTT.

The J gene is TRBJ2-5, the V gene TRBV5-1; D call uncertain. CDR1 SGHRS and CDR2 YFSETQ come from the germline V gene. V gave up 0 bases and J gave up 4 bases, with 13 bases separating them. The CDR3 has 15 residues. The CDR3 region has the DNA TGCGCCAGCAGCTTGGAATCGGTCGGTGGAGAGACCCAGTACTTC. Its protein is CASSLESVGGETQYF.

This clone occurred a few times. The J gene is TRBJ2-7, the V gene TRBV27, with 12 nucleotides matching TRBD2. The CDR3 sequence is 15 residues long. V trimming: 5 bases; J trimming: 4 bases; junction bases outside the gene matches: 6. The germline V gene encodes CDR1 MNHEY and CDR2 SMNVEV (reference sequence). CDR3 nucleotides: TGTGCCAGCAGTACCCGACTAGCGGGAGTTTACGAGCAGTACTTC. It codes for CASSTRLAGVYEQYF.

The J gene is TRBJ2-3, the V gene TRBV6-5; D not resolved. V was pared by 7 bases and J by 4 bases, with 12 bases between. Looked up from germline, CDR1 is MNHEY and CDR2 is SVGAGI. The CDR3 spans 13 residues. The CDR3 is CASNPPGPDTQYF. The CDR3 coding sequence is TGTGCCAGCAACCCCCCAGGCCCAGATACGCAGTATTTT.

The chain recombines TRBV30 with TRBJ2-7; TRBD2 agrees at 7 bases. Germline V gene sequence: CDR1 GTSNPN, CDR2 SVGIG (reference sequence). V was pared by 0 bases and J by 3 bases, with 8 bases of the junction left unmatched. This CDR3 contains 15 residues. The CDR3 nucleotides read TGTGCCTGGAGTGTCTCGCTAGCGGTAATCTACGAGCAGTACTTC. Translating gives CAWSVSLAVIYEQYF. Full variable domain (outside the CDR3, taken from reference TRBV30 and TRBJ2-7): SQTIHQWPATLVQPVGSPLSLECTVEGTSNPNLYWYRQAAGRGLQLLFYSVGIGQISSEVPQNLSASRPQDRQFILSSKKLLLSDSGFYLCAWSVSLAVIYEQYFGPGTRLTVT.

J is TRBJ2-1 and V is TRBV11-1; 11 nucleotides align to TRBD1. This CDR3 contains 16 residues. From germline, CDR1 is SGHAT and CDR2 FQDESV (reference sequence). Trimming removed 4 bases from V and 8 bases from J; junction bases left unmatched: 10. The CDR3 region is CASSSRTGGATDEQFF. DNA of the CDR3: TGTGCCAGCAGCTCGCGGACAGGGGGCGCAACTGATGAGCAGTTCTTC.

The chain is built from TRBV7-9 and TRBJ1-1, with no clear D. CDR3 length: 14 residues. Germline-derived CDR1 and CDR2 are SEHNR and FQNEAQ (reference sequence). V shed 3 bases and J shed 5 bases, with 13 bases lying between them. CDR3 sequence: CASSFGQAMTEAFF. CDR3 sequence (DNA): TGTGCCAGCAGCTTTGGCCAGGCAATGACTGAAGCTTTCTTT. Using reference TRBV7-9 and TRBJ1-1 for the parts outside the CDR3, the full variable domain is DTGVSQNPRHKITKRGQNVTFRCDPISEHNRLYWYRQTLGQGPEFLTYFQNEAQLEKSRLLSDRFSAERPKGSFSTLEIQRTEQGDSAMYLCASSFGQAMTEAFFGQGTRLTVV.

The chain couples TRBV27 to TRBJ2-5, with 9 bases lining up with TRBD1. This CDR3 has 15 residues. J was trimmed by 2 bases and V by 6 bases; bases with no gene match: 7. Looked up from germline, CDR1 is MNHEY and CDR2 is SMNVEV (reference sequence). CDR3 amino acids: CASRPGTGWQETQYF. CDR3 sequence (DNA): TGTGCCAGCAGGCCAGGGACAGGGTGGCAAGAGACCCAGTACTTC.

V and J are TRBV9 and TRBJ1-5, with TRBD1 as a possible D gene (6 bases). Germline assignment: CDR1 SGDLS and CDR2 YYNGEE. With 1 base removed from V and 7 bases from J, the gap between germline ends came to 15 bases. CDR3 length equals 15 residues. The CDR3 spells CASSVTGRPDQPQHF. The CDR3 bases are TGTGCCAGCAGCGTAACAGGGAGGCCAGACCAGCCCCAGCATTTT.

The chain links TRBV27 to TRBJ2-5, with TRBD2 matching over 9 bases. Germline loops: CDR1 MNHEY, CDR2 SMNVEV (reference sequence). The V segment lost 5 bases and the J segment 5 bases; nucleotides outside the gene matches: 6. The CDR3 spans 14 residues. The CDR3, as DNA: TGTGCCAGCAGTCTTGGGACTAGCAGGGAGACCCAGTACTTC. This sequence encodes CASSLGTSRETQYF.

This rearrangement joins TRBV7-9 to TRBJ2-5; D is possibly TRBD1 (6 bases). V gave up 5 bases and J gave up 1 base, with 11 bases separating them. The germline V gene encodes CDR1 SEHNR and CDR2 FQNEAQ (reference sequence). The CDR3 extends over 14 amino acids. In DNA form, the CDR3 reads TGTGCCAGCAGCGGACAGACCCTCCAAGAGACCCAGTACTTC. It codes for CASSGQTLQETQYF.

This clone was found once. The rearrangement joins TRBV9 to TRBJ1-1; 9 bases are shared with TRBD1. This CDR3 has 15 residues. Germline assignment: CDR1 SGDLS and CDR2 YYNGEE. The V and J ends lost 2 bases and 0 bases, in that order; junction bases with no gene match: 2. The CDR3 loop reads CASSVGTGLNTEAFF. The DNA for the CDR3 is TGTGCCAGCAGCGTGGGGACAGGGCTGAACACTGAAGCTTTCTTT.

This clone appeared a few times. The chain recombines TRBV29-1 with TRBJ2-7, with D perhaps matching TRBD1 or TRBD2 (5 bases each). The CDR3 spans 11 residues. Germline CDR1 is SQVTM and CDR2 is ANQGSEA. The V and J ends lost 2 bases and 6 bases respectively, with 8 bases between them. The CDR3 bases are TGCAGCGTTGAACTGGGACGCGAGCAGTACTTC. Residues: CSVELGREQYF.

This clone was found once. The V call is TRBV6-1, the J call TRBJ2-7; 7 bases are shared with TRBD1. The CDR3 has 13 amino acids. Germline-derived CDR1 and CDR2 are MNHNS and SASEGT. The junction had 5 bases not matched to a gene; V was cut back by 6 bases and J by 3 bases. The CDR3 bases are TGTGCCAGCAGCGACGGACAGGTCTACGAGCAGTACTTC. Translated: CASSDGQVYEQYF.

The rearrangement joins TRBV5-1 to TRBJ2-1, with D perhaps TRBD2 (5 bases). This CDR3 is built from 14 residues. Germline lookup yields CDR1 SGHRS and CDR2 YFSETQ. Trimming shortened V by 2 bases and J by 6 bases, and 12 bases separated the two germline ends. CDR3 sequence (DNA): TGCGCCAGCAGCTTTGACGGGATCTTCAATGAGCAGTTCTTC. Translating gives CASSFDGIFNEQFF.

CDR3 sequence: CASNGRGDTGELFF. The CDR3, as DNA: TGTGCCAGCAACGGGAGAGGTGACACCGGGGAGCTGTTTTTT. The V and J genes are TRBV9 and TRBJ2-2, with D tentatively TRBD2 (6 bases). The CDR3 runs 14 residues. Germline loops: CDR1 SGDLS, CDR2 YYNGEE. The V gene lost 6 bases and the J gene lost 3 bases, with 12 bases spanning the gap.